A selection of T cell receptor beta chains follows, all from one sample in a study of cytomegalovirus exposure and HLA in healthy donors. This table comes from immunoSEQ multiplex PCR, and its TCRdb copy is limited to in-frame clones, with some not included. This table has hundreds of thousands of clones, 70% to 90% appearing once. The specimen was PBMCs. Receptors originate from a woman aged 18 to 35 in good health and CMV-seronegative. Each CDR3 is given with its conserved first and last residue. The D gene is left open where the match is weak. Clone size, where shown, is once, few, many, or a class for clones that have expanded.

TRBJ2-7,13,few,TRBV2,TRBD1,TGTGCCAGATCGGACAGGGGGGCCTACGAGCAGTACTTC,CARSDRGAYEQYF
TRBJ2-7,13,.,TRBV19,.,TGTGCCAGTAGTATGTGGGGGGGCCACGAGCAGTACTTC,CASSMWGGHEQYF
TRBJ1-3,17,.,TRBV19,TRBD1,TGTGCCAGTGTAAAACTACCGGGACAGGGATTTGGAAACACCATATATTTT,CASVKLPGQGFGNTIYF
TRBJ2-3,16,.,TRBV10-1,TRBD1,TGCGCCAGCAGCCCCTGGGGGGACAGGGGAACAGATACGCAGTATTTT,CASSPWGDRGTDTQYF
TRBJ1-5,17,.,TRBV30,TRBD1,TGTGCCTGGAGTAAAATAAGGGGGCGAAAAGGCCCTCAGCCCCAGCATTTT,CAWSKIRGRKGPQPQHF
TRBJ1-1,10,.,TRBV20-1,.,TGCAGTGCTGAAAACCCAGGGGCTTTCTTT,CSAENPGAFF
TRBJ1-2,15,few,TRBV19,TRBD1,TGTGCCAGTAGTAGCGGGCAGGGGGCTAACTATGGCTACACCTTC,CASSSGQGANYGYTF
TRBJ1-1,12,.,TRBV5-1,.,TGCGCCAGCAGCTTGTTGGGGGGAGAAGCTTTCTTT,CASSLLGGEAFF
TRBJ2-7,17,.,TRBV7-9,TRBD1,TGTGCCAGCAGCATCGACAGGGGGCCCGTCGGAAACCACGAGCAGTACTTC,CASSIDRGPVGNHEQYF
TRBJ2-3,19,few,TRBV9,TRBD2,TGTGCCAGCAGCAAAAACCCCGGGACTAGCGGGGGGGCTACAGATACGCAGTATTTT,CASSKNPGTSGGATDTQYF
TRBJ2-7,13,.,TRBV2,TRBD1,TGTGCCAGCGGACCGGACAGGAGCCACGAGCAGTACTTC,CASGPDRSHEQYF
TRBJ1-2,17,.,TRBV19,.,TGTGCCAGCATCGCGAATGGGTTGCCCTCAGGGATCTATGGCTACACCTTC,CASIANGLPSGIYGYTF
TRBJ2-1,16,.,TRBV27,TRBD2,TGTGCCAGCAGTGGGACTAGCGGGGGGGCCGACAATGAGCAGTTCTTC,CASSGTSGGADNEQFF
TRBJ1-2,13,.,TRBV13,.,TGTGCCAGCAGCCCCAGACAGGCGCAGACCCTTTCCTTC,CASSPRQAQTLSF
TRBJ2-1,15,.,TRBV7-8,TRBD1,TGTGCCAGCAGCTCGTTCACAGGGGGTCCCAATGAGCAGTTCTTC,CASSSFTGGPNEQFF
TRBJ1-6,18,once,TRBV9,TRBD1,TGTGCCAGCAGCGTAGTTGGGACAGCGAAACCCTATAATTCACCCCTCCACTTT,CASSVVGTAKPYNSPLHF
TRBJ2-7,13,.,TRBV12-5,.,TGTGCTAGTGGTTTGGCTTTAACCTACGAGCAGTACTTC,CASGLALTYEQYF
TRBJ2-3,17,.,TRBV5-8,TRBD2,TGTGCCAGCAGCTTAGATACTAGCGGGGGTCTCGCAGATACGCAGTATTTT,CASSLDTSGGLADTQYF
TRBJ1-4,14,.,TRBV18,TRBD1,TGTGCCAGCTCACCTGGGACAGGCCCAGAAAAACTGTTTTTT,CASSPGTGPEKLFF
TRBJ2-7,14,.,TRBV5-1,TRBD2,TGCGCCAGCAGCCAAGAAGCCGGGGGGGACGAGCAGTACTTC,CASSQEAGGDEQYF
TRBJ2-7,11,.,TRBV7-9,.,TGTGCCAGCAGTACTAATTACGAGCAGTACTTC,CASSTNYEQYF
TRBJ1-2,12,.,TRBV10-3,.,TGTGCCATCAGTGAGACCCGGGATGGCTACACCTTC,CAISETRDGYTF
TRBJ2-7,14,.,TRBV5-1,TRBD1,TGCGCCAGCAGCTTCGGCCAGGGGGTCCACGAGCAGTACTTC,CASSFGQGVHEQYF
TRBJ1-6,12,.,TRBV27,.,TGTGCCAGCAGTTTCCCGAGGTCACCCCTCCACTTT,CASSFPRSPLHF
TRBJ2-7,13,.,TRBV27,TRBD1,TGTGCCAGCAGACAGGGGAGCTCCTACGAGCAGTACTTC,CASRQGSSYEQYF
TRBJ1-3,16,.,TRBV19,.,TGTGCCACCCATCAGACCAGGCTCCTCTCTGGAAACACCATATATTTT,CATHQTRLLSGNTIYF
TRBJ2-7,14,.,TRBV13,TRBD2,TGTGCCAGCAGCCTGAGACTAGCGGCCTACGAGCAGTACTTC,CASSLRLAAYEQYF
TRBJ1-5,14,.,TRBV5-5,.,TGTGCCAGCAGCGTATCAGGGATGGGGCAGCCCCAGCATTTT,CASSVSGMGQPQHF
TRBJ1-6,18,.,TRBV5-1,TRBD1,TGCGCCAGCAGCTCATCGCGACTATCCGGACAGGGGAATTCACCCCTCCACTTT,CASSSSRLSGQGNSPLHF